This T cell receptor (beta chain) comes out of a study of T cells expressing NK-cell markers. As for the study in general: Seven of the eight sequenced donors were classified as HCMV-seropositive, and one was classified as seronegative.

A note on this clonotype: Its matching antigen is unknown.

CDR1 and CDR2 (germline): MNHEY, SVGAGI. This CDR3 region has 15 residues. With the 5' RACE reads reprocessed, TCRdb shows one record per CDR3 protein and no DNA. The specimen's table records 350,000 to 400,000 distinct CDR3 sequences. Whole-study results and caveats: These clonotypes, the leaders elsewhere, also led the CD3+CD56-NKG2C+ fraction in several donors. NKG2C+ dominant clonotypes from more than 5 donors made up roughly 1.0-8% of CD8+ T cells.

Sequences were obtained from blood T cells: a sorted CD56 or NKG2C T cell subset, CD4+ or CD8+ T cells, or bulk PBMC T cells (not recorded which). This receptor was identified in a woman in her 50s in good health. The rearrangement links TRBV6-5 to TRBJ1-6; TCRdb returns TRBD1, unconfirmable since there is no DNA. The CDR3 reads CASSPGQGYNSPLHF.